Below, 24 T cell receptor beta chains from the same sample are listed, as sequenced in a study of T cells in Graves' hyperthyroidism and ophthalmopathy. Amplification targeted TCR beta CDR3 regions from RNA transcripts. First-round RT-PCR of the TCR CDR3 relied on the HTBI primer set. In TCRdb, the multiplex PCR reads were re-called with MiXCR into one record per CDR3 protein. The table shows some 500,000 distinct CDR3 sequences, with around 15% occurring only once. Material: blood. These receptor sequences come from a woman aged 25 to 39 with Graves' ophthalmopathy.

The table lists this clonotype with many counts. The chain combines TRBV5-1 with TRBJ1-6; TRBD1 agrees at 7 bases. The V gene's germline CDR1 is SGHRS and CDR2 YFSETQ. CDR3 size: 15 residues. V was clipped by 0 bases and J by 7 bases; unmatched bases: 4. In DNA form, the CDR3 reads TGCGCCAGCAGCTTGGTCGGACAGGAGAATTCACCCCTCCACTTT. As protein: CASSLVGQENSPLHF.

This clonotype was observed at least ten times. V usage is TRBV28 and J usage is TRBJ1-5; 10 bases match TRBD1. CDR3 length: 15 amino acids. Germline CDR1 reads MDHEN; CDR2 reads SYDVKM. V dropped 7 bases and J dropped 5; count of bases not matched to a gene: 8. The chain's CDR3 is CASNLGQGGDQPQHF. The CDR3 region has the DNA TGTGCCAGCAACCTCGGACAGGGGGGAGATCAGCCCCAGCATTTT.

This chain connects TRBV20-1 to TRBJ2-7; 10 nucleotides line up with TRBD1. This CDR3 has 15 residues. J gave up 6 bases and V 5 bases, and 13 bases lay outside the gene matches. Germline-derived CDR1 and CDR2 are DFQATT and SNEGSKA (reference sequence). The CDR3 loop reads CSAPLSGTGAGEQYF. CDR3 nucleotide sequence: TGCAGTGCTCCGTTGTCCGGGACAGGGGCCGGCGAGCAGTACTTC.

V gene TRBV11-2 combines with J gene TRBJ2-7; D is ambiguous. Germline lookup yields CDR1 SGHAT and CDR2 FQNNGV. The V end was cut by 0 bases, the J end by 4 bases, with 7 bases between. The CDR3 runs to 13 residues. The CDR3 DNA reads as TGTGCCAGCAGCTTAGATCCGCTTTACGAGCAGTACTTC. Translation gives CASSLDPLYEQYF.

This clonotype occurred many times. The genes are TRBV30 and TRBJ2-1; unclear D gene. Germline values: CDR1 GTSNPN, CDR2 SVGIG (reference sequence). V lost 3 bases and J 4 bases, leaving 13 bases between the germline ends. The CDR3 consists of 14 residues. The CDR3 is CAWRPIDWYNEQFF. The CDR3 DNA sequence: TGTGCCTGGAGGCCCATCGACTGGTACAATGAGCAGTTCTTC.

The sample holds many counts of this clonotype. V gene TRBV28 combines with J gene TRBJ1-1, with 9 bases identical to TRBD1. The CDR3 has 19 residues. V shed 2 bases and J 4 bases; nucleotides not matched to a gene: 17. Germline V gives CDR1 MDHEN, CDR2 SYDVKM. CDR3 in DNA: TGTGCCAGCAGTTTAATTACTCCGTTTACAGGGGGCGTGGGCACTGAAGCTTTCTTT. It specifies CASSLITPFTGGVGTEAFF.

This clonotype was detected only a few times. The chain carries TRBV2 and TRBJ2-4; 10 bases align to TRBD1. The germline V gene encodes CDR1 SNHLY and CDR2 FYNNEI. The CDR3 is 13 residues long. Germline trimming cut 6 bases from V and 8 bases from J; bases unmatched to any gene: 4. CDR3 bases: TGTGCCAGCAGGAGGGACAGGGGAGACATTCAGTACTTC. Amino acids: CASRRDRGDIQYF. Filled out from reference TRBV2 and TRBJ2-4, the complete variable domain reads EPEVTQTPSHQVTQMGQEVILRCVPISNHLYFYWYRQILGQKVEFLVSFYNNEISEKSEIFDDQFSVERPDGSNFTLKIRSTKLEDSAMYFCASRRDRGDIQYFGAGTRLSVL.

A remark on this clonotype: This likely comes from a read error, as the CDR3 has no conserved phenylalanine or tryptophan at its end. The chain carries TRBV19 and TRBJ2-3; TRBD2 matches at 8 bases. The CDR3 sequence is 14 residues long. Germline-derived CDR1 and CDR2 are LNHDA and SQIVND (reference sequence). V dropped 7 bases and J dropped 6; count of bases not matched to a gene: 9. The CDR3 region is CASNFPGGEDTQYS. The CDR3 DNA is TGTGCCAGTAATTTCCCGGGAGGGGAGGATACGCAGTATTCT.

In its sample, this clonotype was seen many times. The chain recombines TRBV4-2 with TRBJ2-7, with 7 bases that match TRBD2. Trimming removed 6 bases from V and 6 bases from J; junction bases left unmatched: 8. The CDR3 runs to 13 residues. The germline gives CDR1 LGHNA, CDR2 YNFKEQ. The CDR3 bases are TGTGCCAGCAGGGGGGAGGGCCGAAGCGAGCAGTACTTC. Amino acid sequence: CASRGEGRSEQYF.

This clonotype has a handful of counts. The genes are TRBV6-4 and TRBJ1-2; no firm D call. Germline CDR1 and CDR2: MRHNA and SNTAGT. This CDR3 comprises 15 residues. Between the trimmed V and J ends, which lost 2 bases and 7 bases, there was a span of 17 bases. The DNA of the CDR3 is TGTGCCAGCAGTGACGGGCCAGGAACCTTCGGTGGCTACACCTTC. Residues: CASSDGPGTFGGYTF.

This clonotype was found many times. The chain is built from TRBV6-1 and TRBJ1-2, with 7 bases that match TRBD1. Trimming removed 8 bases from V and 8 bases from J; junction bases left unmatched: 5. The CDR3 is 11 amino acids. Germline V gives CDR1 MNHNS, CDR2 SASEGT. This CDR3 is CASRQGDGYTF. The CDR3 nucleotides are TGTGCCAGCCGACAGGGCGACGGCTACACCTTC.

This clonotype was seen many times. This chain connects TRBV7-8 to TRBJ2-4; D is possibly TRBD2 (5 bases). The CDR3 extends over 17 amino acids. Trimming pared 5 bases from V and 0 bases from J, leaving 17 bases between. Germline V CDR1 and CDR2: SGHVS, FQNEAQ. The CDR3 reads CASSAGRSPIAKNIQYF. The CDR3 DNA follows: TGTGCCAGCAGCGCGGGCCGAAGTCCTATAGCCAAAAACATTCAGTACTTC.

A word on this clonotype: A much larger clone differs by one base, so this may be a read error. V gene TRBV28 combines with J gene TRBJ2-2; 13 positions match TRBD2. This CDR3 is 16 amino acids long. Germline V gene data show CDR1 as MDHEN and CDR2 as SYDVKM. CDR3 in amino acids: CAISTGLAGAYGELFF. CDR3 coding DNA: TGTGCCATCAGTACAGGACTAGCGGGAGCGTACGGGGAGCTGTTTTTT.

This clonotype was seen at least ten times. This chain joins TRBV5-6 and TRBJ2-7; possibly TRBD1 or TRBD2 for D (6 bases each). The CDR3 spans 12 residues. From germline, CDR1 is SGHDT and CDR2 YYEEEE. V gave up 7 bases and J gave up 3 bases, with 11 bases separating them. CDR3 nucleotides: TGTGCCAGCGGTGAGGGGGGCTACGAGCAGTACTTC. Amino acid sequence: CASGEGGYEQYF.

The sample holds a few counts of this clonotype. V gene TRBV4-3 combines with J gene TRBJ1-4; perhaps TRBD1 as D (5 bases). The CDR3 runs 16 residues. Looked up from germline, CDR1 is LGHNA and CDR2 is YSLEER. Deletions cut 0 bases from V and 8 bases from J, with 16 bases between. The CDR3 DNA is TGCGCCAGCAGCCAAGATTATCCGGGGGGGGACGAAAAACTGTTTTTT. It is translated as CASSQDYPGGDEKLFF.

This clonotype was found many times. V gene TRBV7-9 combines with J gene TRBJ2-1; the D gene is possibly TRBD1 (5 bases). With 5 bases removed from V and 0 bases from J, the gap between germline ends came to 17 bases. Per the germline V gene, CDR1 is SEHNR and CDR2 is FQNEAQ (reference sequence). CDR3 size: 17 residues. CDR3 sequence reads: CASSPQVGWSSYNEQFF. The DNA of the CDR3 is TGTGCCAGCAGCCCACAGGTCGGGTGGAGCTCCTACAATGAGCAGTTCTTC.

This clonotype was counted at least ten times. The rearrangement links TRBV12-3 or TRBV12-4 to TRBJ2-5; a weak D match, TRBD1 (5 bases). V shed 5 bases and J shed 2 bases, with 12 bases lying between them. This CDR3 spans 14 amino acids. This CDR3 is CASSGPDSQETQYF. The CDR3 DNA reads as TGTGCCAGCAGTGGGCCAGACAGTCAAGAGACCCAGTACTTC.

This clonotype was recorded at least ten times. DNA for the CDR3: TGTGCCAGCAGTGAAAGGGCAGCGAACACCGGGGAGCTGTTTTTT. Its protein product is CASSERAANTGELFF. This rearrangement joins TRBV2 to TRBJ2-2; D is unclear. Deletions cut 2 bases from V and 0 bases from J, with 7 bases between. The germline V gene has CDR1 SNHLY and CDR2 FYNNEI. This CDR3 contains 15 residues.

The gene calls are TRBV4-1 and TRBJ2-2; D might be TRBD1 (6 bases). V dropped 4 bases and J dropped 0 bases, with 9 bases sitting between them. CDR1 MGHRA and CDR2 YSYEKL come from the germline V gene. This CDR3 is 15 amino acids long. This CDR3 is CASSRAGANTGELFF. DNA for the CDR3: TGCGCCAGCAGCCGAGCAGGGGCGAACACCGGGGAGCTGTTTTTT.

The CDR3 spells CSAFQPGAFEQYF. As DNA, the CDR3 is TGCAGTGCTTTCCAACCGGGGGCGTTCGAGCAGTACTTC. This chain links TRBV20-1 with TRBJ2-7; TRBD1 or TRBD2 may be the D gene (6 bases each). Trimming stripped 5 bases from V and 6 bases from J, with 17 bases between. Germline V CDR1 and CDR2: DFQATT, SNEGSKA (reference sequence). The CDR3 consists of 13 residues.

This clonotype was detected only a few times. V gene TRBV20-1 combines with J gene TRBJ1-3; 10 bases fit TRBD1. This CDR3 has 16 amino acids. The V gene's germline CDR1 is DFQATT and CDR2 SNEGSKA (reference sequence). V gave up 5 bases and J gave up 4 bases; unmatched junction bases: 11. The DNA for the CDR3 is TGCAGTGCTTTCCGCAATTCGGGACAGGGGGGAAACACCATATATTTT. Protein sequence: CSAFRNSGQGGNTIYF.

The J gene is TRBJ2-7, the V gene TRBV19; TRBD2 aligns across 15 bases. With V trimmed by 9 bases and J by 3 bases, 12 bases remained unmatched. The CDR3 covers 17 residues. Germline V gene data show CDR1 as LNHDA and CDR2 as SQIVND (reference sequence). The CDR3 sequence: CASRDRGLAGGSYEQYF. Here the CDR3 DNA reads TGTGCCAGCCGGGACAGGGGACTAGCGGGAGGAAGCTACGAGCAGTACTTC. The entire variable domain, with the rest obtained from reference TRBV19 and TRBJ2-7, is as follows: DGGITQSPKYLFRKEGQNVTLSCEQNLNHDAMYWYRQDPGQGLRLIYYSQIVNDFQKGDIAEGYSVSREKKESFPLTVTSAQKNPTAFYLCASRDRGLAGGSYEQYFGPGTRLTVT.

This clonotype was counted ten times or more. J is TRBJ2-5 and V is TRBV20-1; possibly TRBD1 or TRBD2 for D (6 bases each). Trimming pared 3 bases from V and 12 bases from J, leaving 26 bases between. Per the germline V gene, CDR1 is DFQATT and CDR2 is SNEGSKA (reference sequence). The length of the CDR3 is 15 residues. The CDR3 sequence is CSASPGGGGYERKYF. The CDR3 DNA reads TGCAGTGCTAGTCCCGGAGGGGGAGGATATGAGAGGAAGTACTTC.

In this sample, this clonotype turned up many times. The J gene is TRBJ1-2, the V gene TRBV7-2; no clear D gene. This CDR3 contains 15 residues. The germline V and J ends were trimmed by 5 bases and 2 bases, with 15 bases remaining between them. Germline V gene lookup returns CDR1 SGHTA and CDR2 FQGNSA. The CDR3 nucleotides read TGTGCCAGCAGCACCTGGACTTGGACCAACTATGGCTACACCTTC. It translates to CASSTWTWTNYGYTF.